The next 21 T cell receptor beta chains were all read from a single sample in a study of early T cells in non-severe SARS-CoV-2 infection. TCRdb re-analysed the 5' RACE reads in MiXCR, keeping a single row per CDR3 protein. The sample lists tens of thousands of distinct CDR3 sequences; about a tenth were seen once. The sequenced sample was whole blood. Receptor source: an adult who was a healthcare worker with PCR-confirmed SARS-CoV-2 infection or an uninfected control (not recorded which).

This clonotype was seen once. The V and J genes are TRBV19 and TRBJ1-2, with D tentatively TRBD1 (5 bases). Germline CDR1 and CDR2: LNHDA and SQIVND (reference sequence). V shed 7 bases and J shed 8 bases, with 26 bases lying between them. CDR3 size: 16 residues. Written as DNA, the CDR3 is TGTGCCAGTACTCGACGACAAGGACACGCTCCGGCGGGCTACACCTTC. The encoded protein is CASTRRQGHAPAGYTF.

The chain carries TRBV20-1 and TRBJ2-7, with D tentatively TRBD1 (5 bases). The germline V gene has CDR1 DFQATT and CDR2 SNEGSKA (reference sequence). V shed 6 bases and J shed 4 bases, with 16 bases lying between them. The CDR3 is 13 residues long. In nucleotides, the CDR3 is TGCAGTGCCAACCCTCAGGGAAGGTACGAGCAGTACTTC. Translation: CSANPQGRYEQYF.

This clonotype was counted ten times or more. This chain joins TRBV9 and TRBJ2-2, with 7 bases identical to TRBD2. After removal of 4 bases from V and 4 bases from J, the junction contained 13 bases not matched to a gene. The germline V gene has CDR1 SGDLS and CDR2 YYNGEE. The CDR3 has 17 residues. DNA for the CDR3: TGTGCCAGCAGCCTCACCCCTAGCGGAGCGGGCACCGGGGAGCTGTTTTTT. Residues: CASSLTPSGAGTGELFF. The complete variable domain, with remaining parts taken from reference TRBV9 and TRBJ2-2, reads DSGVTQTPKHLITATGQRVTLRCSPRSGDLSVYWYQQSLDQGLQFLIQYYNGEERAKGNILERFSAQQFPDLHSELNLSSLELGDSALYFCASSLTPSGAGTGELFFGEGSRLTVL.

This clonotype showed up just a few times. V gene TRBV29-1 combines with J gene TRBJ2-7; no firm D call. Trimming took 4 bases from V and 7 from J, leaving 14 bases between them. This CDR3 has 12 amino acids. Germline loops: CDR1 SQVTM, CDR2 ANQGSEA. The CDR3 loop is CSVVSGSGEQYF. CDR3 bases: TGCAGCGTTGTATCCGGGTCTGGAGAGCAGTACTTC.

The V and J genes are TRBV28 and TRBJ1-1; D unclear. There are 16 residues in the CDR3. V was cut by 6 bases and J by 0 bases, with 17 bases left in between. Looked up from germline, CDR1 is MDHEN and CDR2 is SYDVKM. CDR3 nucleotides: TGTGCCAGCAGCTGGAGACCGTTTCCCATGAACACTGAAGCTTTCTTT. This encodes CASSWRPFPMNTEAFF.

This chain links TRBV28 with TRBJ2-7, with 9 bases that match TRBD1. CDR3 size: 15 residues. CDR1 MDHEN and CDR2 SYDVKM come from the germline V gene. V lost 5 bases and J lost 2; bases outside the gene matches: 7. The CDR3 loop reads CASSGPGTGPYEQYF. The DNA of the CDR3 is TGTGCCAGCAGTGGACCCGGGACAGGGCCCTACGAGCAGTACTTC.

This clonotype was observed a handful of times. The chain employs TRBV7-9 and TRBJ1-1; TRBD1 might be the D (5 bases). V lost 3 bases and J 0 bases, leaving 11 bases between the germline ends. Germline CDR1 SEHNR, CDR2 FQNEAQ (reference sequence). The CDR3 is made up of 15 amino acids. The CDR3 bases are TGTGCCAGCAGCTTGGGGCAGCCGGTGAACACTGAAGCTTTCTTT. Amino acid sequence: CASSLGQPVNTEAFF.

This clonotype was counted ten times or more. The CDR3 spells CASTQRSNLPLHF. The CDR3, as DNA: TGTGCCAGCACCCAGAGGTCCAATCTACCCCTCCACTTT. V and J are TRBV28 and TRBJ1-6; D is ambiguous. The CDR3 covers 13 residues. Germline V gene lookup returns CDR1 MDHEN and CDR2 SYDVKM. The V end was cut by 7 bases, the J end by 12 bases, with 16 bases between.

This clonotype was recorded a few times. The chain joins TRBV7-9 to TRBJ2-5; D not resolved. Trimming removed 2 bases at V and 1 base at J, with 2 bases between. The germline gives CDR1 SEHNR, CDR2 FQNEAQ (reference sequence). The CDR3 totals 12 residues. CDR3 nucleotide sequence: TGTGCCAGCAGCTTAATCCAAGAGACCCAGTACTTC. Translating gives CASSLIQETQYF.

The chain has TRBV15 and TRBJ1-1, with 7 bases identical to TRBD1. Germline-derived CDR1 and CDR2 are LNHNV and YYDKDF (reference sequence). The CDR3 contains 16 residues. The trim removed 3 bases at V and 0 bases at J, leaving 7 bases unmatched. The CDR3 region is CATSRDRLVLNTEAFF. The CDR3 DNA reads as TGTGCCACCAGCAGGGACAGGTTGGTTTTGAACACTGAAGCTTTCTTT.

This clonotype was found a few times. The V and J genes are TRBV5-1 and TRBJ2-3; D is possibly TRBD2 (5 bases). This CDR3 has 15 residues. The V end lost 0 bases, the J end lost 3 bases, and 11 bases lay between the germline ends. Germline V gene sequence: CDR1 SGHRS, CDR2 YFSETQ. The CDR3 here is CASSLDLEGTDTQYF. For the CDR3, the DNA is TGCGCCAGCAGCTTGGACTTAGAGGGAACAGATACGCAGTATTTT.

This clonotype has ten or more counts. V is TRBV10-3 and J is TRBJ2-1; 7 bases agree with TRBD2. This CDR3 is built from 15 residues. Losses at the gene ends were 2 bases for V and 8 bases for J; bases not matched to a gene: 9. Germline V gene sequence: CDR1 ENHRY, CDR2 SYGVKD. The chain's CDR3 is CAISEERDLGDEQFF. CDR3 nucleotide sequence: TGTGCCATCAGTGAGGAGCGGGACCTCGGCGATGAGCAGTTCTTC.

This clonotype was counted a few times. The rearrangement links TRBV27 to TRBJ2-7; no definite D call. CDR1 MNHEY and CDR2 SMNVEV come from the germline V gene (reference sequence). CDR3 length equals 12 residues. V lost 7 bases and J 2 bases, leaving 9 bases between the germline ends. CDR3 sequence: CASMGNAYEQYF. DNA of the CDR3: TGTGCCAGCATGGGAAATGCCTACGAGCAGTACTTC.

This clonotype was detected many times. The chain has TRBV7-8 and TRBJ2-4, with 11 bases lining up with TRBD2. Germline V gene lookup returns CDR1 SGHVS and CDR2 FQNEAQ. V was pared by 3 bases and J by 3 bases, with 4 bases of the junction left unmatched. The CDR3 spans 16 residues. CDR3 amino acids: CASSFWLAGGKNIQYF. The CDR3 DNA follows: TGTGCCAGCAGCTTCTGGCTAGCGGGAGGCAAAAACATTCAGTACTTC.

The chain recombines TRBV12-3 or TRBV12-4 with TRBJ1-6; D call uncertain. The CDR3 length is 13 residues. V was trimmed by 5 bases and J by 7 bases, leaving 9 bases between them. The CDR3 sequence is CASSTRGNSPLHF. As DNA, the CDR3 is TGTGCCAGCAGTACCCGCGGAAATTCACCCCTCCACTTT.

This clonotype was detected ten times or more. The V and J genes are TRBV27 and TRBJ2-1, with no clear D. CDR1 and CDR2 (germline): MNHEY, SMNVEV (reference sequence). The length of the CDR3 is 16 residues. Trimming took 6 bases from V and 0 from J, leaving 15 bases between them. The CDR3 sequence is CASSPYRRSSYNEQFF. The CDR3 DNA is TGTGCCAGCAGCCCGTACCGCCGTAGCTCCTACAATGAGCAGTTCTTC.

This clonotype was seen only a few times. V gene TRBV6-2 or TRBV6-3 combines with J gene TRBJ1-5; D is unresolved. The CDR3 is made up of 12 amino acids. The V end was cut by 2 bases, the J end by 9 bases, with 8 bases between. Per germline, CDR1 MNHEY and CDR2 SVGEGT. CDR3 DNA: TGTGCCAGCAGTTACGGAGGTCCGCCCCAGCATTTT. Protein: CASSYGGPPQHF.

There are many counts of this clonotype. CDR3 sequence: CASSQLGPPNQFF. DNA for the CDR3: TGTGCCAGCAGCCAGCTGGGACCCCCTAATCAGTTCTTC. The chain combines TRBV11-2 with TRBJ2-1, with D possibly called TRBD1 or TRBD2 (5 bases each). V lost 5 bases, J lost 13 bases, and 18 bases lay in between. In germline, CDR1 is SGHAT, CDR2 FQNNGV. The CDR3 is 13 amino acids.

This clonotype turned up a few times. The chain couples TRBV6-6 to TRBJ1-6; D gene ambiguous. Per germline, CDR1 MNHNY and CDR2 SVGAGI (reference sequence). The CDR3 has 14 residues. Trimming shortened V by 6 bases and J by 7 bases, and 13 bases separated the two germline ends. The CDR3 DNA is TGTGCCAGCAGCCTGGACCTGGCCAATTCACCCCTCCACTTT. Amino acid sequence: CASSLDLANSPLHF.

A few counts support this clonotype. The CDR3 DNA is TGTGCCAGCTCAACGACAGTTCGGCCACAAGAGACCCAGTACTTC. Its protein is CASSTTVRPQETQYF. This chain joins TRBV18 and TRBJ2-5; tentative D call: TRBD1 (5 bases). The V end lost 5 bases, the J end lost 2 bases, and 15 bases lay between the germline ends. Per the germline V gene, CDR1 is KGHSH and CDR2 is LQKENI. The CDR3 runs 15 residues. Full variable domain (missing parts from reference TRBV18 and TRBJ2-5): NAGVMQNPRHLVRRRGQEARLRCSPMKGHSHVYWYRQLPEEGLKFMVYLQKENIIDESGMPKERFSAEFPKEGPSILRIQQVVRGDSAAYFCASSTTVRPQETQYFGPGTRLLVL.

This clonotype appeared many times. The genes are TRBV4-3 and TRBJ2-6; no firm D call. The germline V and J ends were trimmed by 3 bases and 0 bases, with 15 bases remaining between them. The CDR3 contains 18 residues. Germline CDR1 is LGHNA and CDR2 is YSLEER. The CDR3 protein is CASSQDQGTSSGANVLTF. The CDR3 nucleotides are TGCGCCAGCAGCCAGGACCAAGGCACCAGCTCTGGGGCCAACGTCCTGACTTTC.